The next 31 T cell receptor beta chains were all read from a single sample in a study of response to subunit inactivated influenza vaccine. TCRdb re-derived calls from the RT-PCR reads in MiXCR, one entry per CDR3 protein. The repertoire consists of around 490,000 distinct CDR3 sequences, with approximately 7.1% occurring once and the leading ten covering over 10%. The sample consisted of PBMCs from blood, taken roughly 24 months after vaccination. These receptors were obtained from a man aged 50 to 69 who received an inactivated influenza vaccine.

Regarding this clonotype: Relative to the germline gene, one junction end is altered; a read error may explain this. This sequence joins TRBV5-1 and TRBJ2-5; tentative D call: TRBD2 (5 bases). There are 15 residues in the CDR3. Germline-derived CDR1 and CDR2 are SGHRS and YFSETQ. The CDR3 protein is CASSLDPGRVETQYF. The CDR3 bases are TGCGCCAGCAGTTTGGACCCCGGGCGGGTTGAGACCCAGTACTTC.

Of note for this clonotype: A much bigger clone sits one base away, suggesting this may be a read error. The chain links TRBV5-1 to TRBJ2-3; no reliable D call. The CDR3 covers 14 residues. The germline V gene encodes CDR1 SGHRS and CDR2 YFSETQ. V was shortened by 2 bases and J by 4 bases, with 11 bases between the two germline ends. In DNA, the CDR3 is TGCGCCAGCAGCTTCTTCCGTGGCGCAGATACGCAGTATTTT. Its protein product is CASSFFRGADTQYF.

This chain joins TRBV12-3 or TRBV12-4 and TRBJ2-1, with TRBD1 matching 10 bases. With 7 bases clipped from V and 8 bases from J, the junction kept 11 bases outside the gene matches. CDR3 length: 15 residues. The CDR3 here is CASNPTGGRNDEQFF. In DNA, the CDR3 is TGTGCCAGCAACCCGACAGGGGGCAGGAACGATGAGCAGTTCTTC.

This chain links TRBV18 with TRBJ1-2; D is unclear. Germline CDR1 and CDR2: KGHSH and LQKENI. Trimming stripped 1 base from V and 4 bases from J, with 22 bases between. The CDR3 loop spans 18 amino acids. Written as DNA, the CDR3 is TGTGCCAGCTCACCACTCCCGGCCGCGGGGAGAAGTCGCTATGGCTACACCTTC. It specifies CASSPLPAAGRSRYGYTF.

This clonotype has ten or more counts. V and J are TRBV7-2 and TRBJ2-7, with 9 nucleotides matching TRBD1. The CDR3 runs 15 residues. Per germline, CDR1 SGHTA and CDR2 FQGNSA. V gave up 0 bases and J gave up 3 bases; unmatched junction bases: 3. The DNA of the CDR3 is TGTGCCAGCAGCTTAGCGGGACAGGGACTCTACGAGCAGTACTTC. Translation: CASSLAGQGLYEQYF.

The genes are TRBV7-3 and TRBJ1-4; a possible D gene is TRBD1 (6 bases). V was pared by 5 bases and J by 1 base, with 17 bases between. The CDR3 length is 17 residues. The germline gives CDR1 SGHTA, CDR2 FQGTGA. The CDR3 loop reads CASSPGPPQGTNEKLFF. CDR3 DNA sequence: TGTGCCAGCAGCCCAGGCCCCCCACAGGGAACTAATGAAAAACTGTTTTTT.

This chain joins TRBV7-9 and TRBJ1-6; possibly TRBD1 for D (5 bases). In germline, CDR1 is SEHNR, CDR2 FQNEAQ (reference sequence). The CDR3 loop spans 15 amino acids. V lost 3 bases and J lost 2, with 8 bases in between. This chain's CDR3 is CASSLDTPYNSPLHF. DNA of the CDR3: TGTGCCAGCAGCTTGGACACTCCCTATAATTCACCCCTCCACTTT.

The chain is built from TRBV7-8 and TRBJ2-1; 9 bases line up with TRBD2. V gave up 2 bases and J gave up 2 bases; unmatched junction bases: 7. The CDR3 consists of 17 residues. Germline V gives CDR1 SGHVS, CDR2 FQNEAQ. This CDR3 reads CASSLHRLAGPYNEQFF. The CDR3 DNA sequence: TGTGCCAGCAGCTTACATCGTCTAGCGGGACCCTACAATGAGCAGTTCTTC.

The V gene is TRBV9, the J gene TRBJ2-7; 7 bases fit TRBD1. Germline trimming cut 4 bases from V and 0 bases from J; bases unmatched to any gene: 7. Germline CDR1 and CDR2: SGDLS and YYNGEE. This CDR3 spans 15 amino acids. In DNA form, the CDR3 reads TGTGCCAGCAGCCCCAAGGGACAGAGCTCCTACGAGCAGTACTTC. Its protein product is CASSPKGQSSYEQYF.

This clonotype has at least ten counts. The chain combines TRBV20-1 with TRBJ1-6; D not certain. V gave up 6 bases and J gave up 10 bases, with 19 bases separating them. CDR3 size: 14 residues. From germline, CDR1 is DFQATT and CDR2 SNEGSKA (reference sequence). CDR3 protein: CSAGSGSGASPLHF. The CDR3 DNA sequence: TGCAGTGCCGGTTCGGGCTCCGGTGCATCACCCCTCCACTTT.

The V gene is TRBV2, the J gene TRBJ1-1, with 7 bases matching TRBD1. The V gene end was trimmed by 11 bases and the J gene end by 0 bases; junction bases not matched to a gene: 12. In germline, CDR1 is SNHLY, CDR2 FYNNEI. The CDR3 is 15 residues long. The CDR3 DNA reads as TGTGCCCGATCTTCCCGGACAGGTTTGAACACTGAAGCTTTCTTT. Translated, it gives CARSSRTGLNTEAFF.

The chain joins TRBV28 to TRBJ2-5; maybe TRBD2 (6 bases). Germline loops: CDR1 MDHEN, CDR2 SYDVKM. V was pared by 6 bases and J by 4 bases, with 15 bases between. The CDR3 has 14 amino acids. In DNA, the CDR3 is TGTGCCAGCAGGTTACAGCGGGTTCCAGAGACCCAGTACTTC. It translates to CASRLQRVPETQYF. The full variable domain, with the rest looked up from reference TRBV28 and TRBJ2-5, is DVKVTQSSRYLVKRTGEKVFLECVQDMDHENMFWYRQDPGLGLRLIYFSYDVKMKEKGDIPEGYSVSREKKERFSLILESASTNQTSMYLCASRLQRVPETQYFGPGTRLLVL.

Only a few counts were recorded for this clonotype. The chain uses TRBV24-1 and TRBJ2-5; weak D call: TRBD2 (6 bases). The CDR3 has 14 residues. Germline assignment: CDR1 KGHDR and CDR2 SFDVKD. The germline V and J ends were trimmed by 7 bases and 1 base, with 12 bases remaining between them. CDR3 sequence (DNA): TGTGCCACCAGCGGGACGGGAGTCCAAGAGACCCAGTACTTC. Protein product: CATSGTGVQETQYF.

In its sample, this clonotype was seen many times. The rearrangement uses TRBV9 and TRBJ2-7, with TRBD2 matching 12 bases. The ends lost 4 bases at V and 5 bases at J; junction bases unmatched: 4. This CDR3 comprises 14 residues. Looked up from germline, CDR1 is SGDLS and CDR2 is YYNGEE. CDR3 loop: CASSTGLAGNEQYF. In DNA form, the CDR3 reads TGTGCCAGCAGCACAGGACTAGCGGGAAACGAGCAGTACTTC.

This sequence joins TRBV6-2 or TRBV6-3 and TRBJ2-7; D unclear. In germline, CDR1 is MNHEY, CDR2 SVGEGT. V was shortened by 6 bases and J by 3 bases, with 6 bases between the two germline ends. This CDR3 is 11 amino acids long. For the CDR3, the DNA is TGTGCCAGCAGACAGATCTACGAGCAGTACTTC. Residues: CASRQIYEQYF.

The gene calls are TRBV10-3 and TRBJ2-5, with D tentatively TRBD1 or TRBD2 (6 bases each). The germline V and J ends were trimmed by 4 bases and 2 bases, with 11 bases remaining between them. CDR1 ENHRY and CDR2 SYGVKD come from the germline V gene. This CDR3 comprises 14 residues. The CDR3 sequence is CAISARGLQETQYF. In nucleotides, the CDR3 is TGTGCCATCAGTGCCCGGGGGCTACAAGAGACCCAGTACTTC.

The V gene is TRBV10-3, the J gene TRBJ2-1; no definite D call. Trimming took off 8 bases at V and 7 bases at J, with 9 bases between the two ends. CDR1 and CDR2 (germline): ENHRY, SYGVKD. CDR3 length: 11 amino acids. CDR3 in DNA: TGTGCCATCGGCGAGAAAAATGAGCAGTTCTTC. Protein sequence: CAIGEKNEQFF.

The table lists this clonotype with a few counts. This sequence joins TRBV24-1 and TRBJ2-1; D may be TRBD2 (5 bases). The germline V gene has CDR1 KGHDR and CDR2 SFDVKD. CDR3 length: 16 residues. Trimming took off 4 bases at V and 4 bases at J, with 16 bases between the two ends. This chain's CDR3 is CATSEDEAARYNEQFF. The CDR3, as DNA: TGTGCCACCAGTGAGGACGAAGCGGCCCGATACAATGAGCAGTTCTTC.

This rearrangement joins TRBV20-1 to TRBJ1-5; the match to TRBD1 covers 8 bases. The CDR3 sequence is 14 residues long. Germline lookup yields CDR1 DFQATT and CDR2 SNEGSKA (reference sequence). V shed 2 bases, J shed 8 bases, and the junction held 8 bases outside the gene matches. CDR3 sequence (DNA): TGCAGTGCTAGACCGTCAGGGGGCGGCGAGCCCCAGCATTTT. It translates to CSARPSGGGEPQHF.

The chain combines TRBV5-1 with TRBJ2-1; tentatively, D is TRBD1 or TRBD2 (5 bases each). The CDR3 spans 14 residues. Germline-derived CDR1 and CDR2 are SGHRS and YFSETQ. V lost 0 bases and J lost 10, with 14 bases in between. Written as DNA, the CDR3 is TGCGCCAGCAGCTTGGGGGGACGGAATATAGAGCAGTTCTTC. Protein sequence: CASSLGGRNIEQFF.

This clonotype appeared a few times. This sequence joins TRBV5-1 and TRBJ2-7; perhaps D is TRBD1 or TRBD2 (5 bases each). Germline CDR1 is SGHRS and CDR2 is YFSETQ. This CDR3 contains 14 residues. Trimming stripped 2 bases from V and 7 bases from J, with 16 bases between. This CDR3 reads CASSLIQGEGEQYF. In DNA form, the CDR3 reads TGCGCCAGCAGCTTAATTCAGGGAGAGGGGGAGCAGTACTTC.

The chain carries TRBV7-2 and TRBJ1-3, with D unclear. Germline lookup yields CDR1 SGHTA and CDR2 FQGNSA. V lost 1 base and J lost 3, with 16 bases in between. The CDR3 loop spans 17 amino acids. CDR3 sequence (DNA): TGTGCCAGCAGCTTAGGTTTCTCGGGTTTACATGGAAACACCATATATTTT. Translating it yields CASSLGFSGLHGNTIYF.

The V and J genes are TRBV5-5 and TRBJ1-4; D is uncertain. Germline CDR1 is SGHKS and CDR2 is YYEKEE (reference sequence). V was shortened by 0 bases and J by 8 bases, with 17 bases between the two germline ends. CDR3 length: 16 amino acids. The CDR3 region has the DNA TGTGCCAGCAGCTTGGAGCTGGCAGGCATTGGGGAAAAACTGTTTTTT. Translation: CASSLELAGIGEKLFF.

This clonotype has a handful of counts. The chain employs TRBV18 and TRBJ1-1, with a tentative D call TRBD1 (5 bases). Trimming took off 11 bases at V and 0 bases at J, with 13 bases between the two ends. CDR1 is KGHSH and CDR2 is LQKENI in the germline V gene. The CDR3 loop spans 13 amino acids. CDR3 nucleotides: TGTGCCGTTGGCAGGGAAATGAACACTGAAGCTTTCTTT. It yields the protein CAVGREMNTEAFF.

This clonotype was detected a few times. The rearrangement links TRBV28 to TRBJ2-3, with D perhaps TRBD1 or TRBD2 (6 bases each). Trimming took off 3 bases at V and 4 bases at J, with 8 bases between the two ends. This CDR3 has 13 amino acids. CDR1 is MDHEN and CDR2 is SYDVKM in the germline V gene. The CDR3 spells CASSFRGPDTQYF. Written as DNA, the CDR3 is TGTGCCAGCAGTTTCCGGGGGCCAGATACGCAGTATTTT. The entire variable domain, with the rest obtained from reference TRBV28 and TRBJ2-3, is as follows: DVKVTQSSRYLVKRTGEKVFLECVQDMDHENMFWYRQDPGLGLRLIYFSYDVKMKEKGDIPEGYSVSREKKERFSLILESASTNQTSMYLCASSFRGPDTQYFGPGTRLTVL.

Many counts were recorded for this clonotype. This chain connects TRBV4-1 to TRBJ1-1, with 8 bases fitting TRBD1. Germline CDR1 is MGHRA and CDR2 is YSYEKL. Losses at the gene ends were 5 bases for V and 1 base for J; bases not matched to a gene: 6. This CDR3 has 15 residues. The CDR3 coding sequence is TGCGCCAGCAGCTCCACAGGGGGGACGAACACTGAAGCTTTCTTT. Encoded protein: CASSSTGGTNTEAFF.

There are a few counts of this clonotype. V usage is TRBV5-6 and J usage is TRBJ1-2; D may be TRBD1 (6 bases). The CDR3 has 14 residues. Trimming removed 3 bases at V and 3 bases at J, with 12 bases between. CDR1 and CDR2 from the germline V gene are SGHDT and YYEEEE. CDR3 residues: CASSSRGSHYGYTF. Written as DNA, the CDR3 is TGTGCCAGCAGCTCCAGGGGATCCCACTATGGCTACACCTTC.

This clonotype appeared many times. J is TRBJ1-2 and V is TRBV12-3 or TRBV12-4; D is unclear. There are 13 residues in the CDR3. Trimming removed 1 base at V and 6 bases at J, with 9 bases between. The CDR3 DNA follows: TGTGCCAGCAGTTTAGGGTCTTTGGATGGCTACACCTTC. It translates to CASSLGSLDGYTF.

This clonotype was found a few times. The chain combines TRBV7-9 with TRBJ2-1; no clear D gene. The CDR3 sequence is 14 residues long. Germline assignment: CDR1 SEHNR and CDR2 FQNEAQ (reference sequence). Trimming removed 1 base from V and 2 bases from J, with 6 bases in between. CDR3 sequence: CASSLVLAYNEQFF. CDR3 nucleotides: TGTGCCAGCAGCTTAGTCCTAGCCTACAATGAGCAGTTCTTC.

This clonotype was detected many times. The V and J genes are TRBV6-1 and TRBJ2-4, with D possibly TRBD2 on 5 matching bases. Trimming removed 5 bases at V and 0 bases at J, with 17 bases between. CDR3 length: 17 residues. Looked up from germline, CDR1 is MNHNS and CDR2 is SASEGT. In DNA form, the CDR3 reads TGTGCCAGCAGTCAACTCAACCCGGGGTTAGCCAAAAACATTCAGTACTTC. Encoded protein: CASSQLNPGLAKNIQYF.

V usage is TRBV20-1 and J usage is TRBJ1-1; 7 bases line up with TRBD1. V gave up 1 base and J gave up 4 bases; unmatched junction bases: 3. Germline assignment: CDR1 DFQATT and CDR2 SNEGSKA (reference sequence). The CDR3 runs to 13 residues. The CDR3 DNA reads as TGCAGTGCTAGAGGATCAGGGGGCACTGAAGCTTTCTTT. Translating gives CSARGSGGTEAFF.